This TCR beta chain was identified during a study of spatial heterogeneity in lung cancer. Notes on the study in general: Counts of expanded intratumoral alpha and beta TCRs tracked tumor mutation counts.

V shed 5 bases and J shed 4 bases, with 12 bases lying between them. This CDR3 is built from 15 residues. Germline lookup yields CDR1 MDHEN and CDR2 SYDVKM. Time point described: sample taken at primary tumor resection. TCRdb independently ran MiXCR on the 5' RACE reads; one entry per CDR3 protein. The data show over 4,000 distinct CDR3 sequences, with roughly 6.8% seen just once and under 20% held by the top ten. A remark on this clonotype: Antigen: not known.

The genes are TRBV28 and TRBJ1-6; a possible D gene is TRBD1 (5 bases). The TCR originated in a male donor with early-stage non-small cell lung cancer. Sequenced material: lung tumor tissue, taken at surgery. CDR3 residues: CASSEIGAYNSPLHF. The CDR3 region has the DNA TGTGCCAGCAGTGAAATAGGGGCTTATAATTCACCCCTCCACTTT.